The rows below give T cell receptor beta chains drawn from one sample of a study of CD4+ T cells in melanoma. Sequencing used immunoSEQ multiplex PCR; TCRdb keeps in-frame clones, though not all of them. This table holds about 140,000 clones, about nine tenths found once. The receptor source for this set is a human donor with melanoma. CDR3s include the opening cysteine and the closing phenylalanine or tryptophan. Each record gives: clone size, J gene, V gene, D gene, CDR3 DNA, CDR3 protein. The D gene is left open where the match is weak. A clone size is listed for some rows: how often the clone was seen (once, few, many), or a class if it is expanded.

.	TRBJ1-6	TRBV2	.	TGTGCCAGCAGTGATTCTCCAATTTCACCCCTCCACTTT	CASSDSPISPLHF
.	TRBJ2-5	TRBV5-1	TRBD2	TGCGCCAGCTATATAGCGGGGGGGCCCGAGACCCAGTACTTC	CASYIAGGPETQYF
.	TRBJ2-7	TRBV5-6	.	TGTGCCAGCAGCCGGGCTTACGAGCAGTACTTC	CASSRAYEQYF
.	TRBJ2-5	TRBV7-9	TRBD2	TGTGCCAGCAGCTTGGGTAGCGGGGGGGAACAAGAGACCCAGTACTTC	CASSLGSGGEQETQYF
.	TRBJ2-3	TRBV4-1	TRBD1	TGCGCCAGCAGCCAACCCCGGGACAGGGGGCACGGGGGTACGCAGTATTTT	CASSQPRDRGHGGTQYF
.	TRBJ1-1	TRBV29-1	TRBD1	TGCAGCGGCCGACAGGGGTCGATGAACACTGAAGCTTTCTTT	CSGRQGSMNTEAFF
.	TRBJ1-1	TRBV5-1	.	TGCGCCAGCAGCACCTGGGGGGGCACTGAAGCTTTCTTT	CASSTWGGTEAFF
.	TRBJ2-7	TRBV15	.	TGTGCCACCAGCAGTCTCGTAGTTAGGTCCTACGAGCAGTACTTC	CATSSLVVRSYEQYF
.	TRBJ2-1	TRBV5-1	.	TGCGCCAGCAAGGGGGGGTGGTACAATGAGCAGTTCTTC	CASKGGWYNEQFF
.	TRBJ1-2	TRBV6-1	.	TGTGCCAGCAGTGCATCGGGATATGGCTACACCTTC	CASSASGYGYTF
.	TRBJ1-2	TRBV7-8	.	TGTGCCAGCAGGGGAACAGGTGATTATGGCTACACCTTC	CASRGTGDYGYTF
.	TRBJ1-1	TRBV5-1	.	TGCGCCAGCAGCATCAGGGGTGACACTGAAGCTTTCTTT	CASSIRGDTEAFF
.	TRBJ1-2	TRBV5-4	.	TGTGCCAGCAGCTTGGGGCAGGTCCCCTATGGCTACACCTTC	CASSLGQVPYGYTF
.	TRBJ1-6	TRBV4-1	TRBD1	TGCGCCAGCAGCCAGGAAAGGACAGGAGGTAATTCACCCCTCCACTTT	CASSQERTGGNSPLHF
once	TRBJ2-1	TRBV5-1	.	TGCGCCAGCAGCCCGCGCGGGGCGGTCGTAGGCAATGAGCAGTTCTTC	CASSPRGAVVGNEQFF
.	TRBJ2-7	TRBV6-5	TRBD1	TGTGCCAGCAGTAAACGACAGGGGGACTACGAGCAGTACTTC	CASSKRQGDYEQYF
.	TRBJ2-2	TRBV7-2	.	TGTGCCGAGGGTGAAGATGCGAACACCGGGGAGCTGTTTTTT	CAEGEDANTGELFF
.	TRBJ2-2	TRBV18	TRBD1	TGTGCCAGCTCACGAACGACAGGGGAGAACACCGGAGAGCTGTTTTTT	CASSRTTGENTGELFF
.	TRBJ1-1	TRBV30	TRBD1	TGTGCCTGGGGACAGGGGGTCGGCACTGAAGCTTTCTTT	CAWGQGVGTEAFF
.	TRBJ1-6	TRBV4-1	.	TGCGCCAGCAGCCATTTTAGAGGGGAAGGTTCACCCCTCCACTTT	CASSHFRGEGSPLHF
once	TRBJ1-5	TRBV19	.	TGTGCCAGTAGACCCTCGACAGGTTCCTATCAGCCCCAGCATTTT	CASRPSTGSYQPQHF
.	TRBJ2-3	TRBV29-1	.	TGCAGCGTCCGGGGCAGAGTCGCAGATACGCAGTATTTT	CSVRGRVADTQYF
once	TRBJ1-1	TRBV5-1	TRBD1	TGCGCCAGCAGCCGGGGACAGAGAATGAACACTGAAGCTTTCTTT	CASSRGQRMNTEAFF
once	TRBJ2-6	TRBV5-1	TRBD2	TGCGCCAGCAGCTTGGGTCTAGCGGGGGGGTACTCTGGGGCCAACGTCCTGACTTTC	CASSLGLAGGYSGANVLTF
once	TRBJ1-1	TRBV16	.	TGTGCCAGCAGCAAAAAGAGGGACAACACTGAAGCTTTCTTT	CASSKKRDNTEAFF
once	TRBJ1-1	TRBV30	.	TGTGCCTGGAGGCGGACAGTCCCGAACACTGAAGCTTTCTTT	CAWRRTVPNTEAFF
few	TRBJ2-2	TRBV5-4	.	TGTGCCGCCGAGGCCCGGACCGACTCGAACACCGGGGAGCTGTTTTTT	CAAEARTDSNTGELFF
.	TRBJ1-2	TRBV7-9	.	TGTGCCAGCAGGGCGGGGTCCGGGGTTGGTGGCTACACCTTC	CASRAGSGVGGYTF
.	TRBJ2-4	TRBV30	.	TGTGCCTGGTTATCAGGGCCAAACATTCAGTACTTC	CAWLSGPNIQYF
.	TRBJ2-5	TRBV23-1	TRBD2	TGCGCCAGCAGTCAACTTAGCGGGGGAGAGGAGACCCAGTACTTC	CASSQLSGGEETQYF
.	TRBJ2-3	TRBV13	TRBD2	TGTGCCAGCAGCTCTGAGCGGGGGAGCACAGATACGCAGTATTTT	CASSSERGSTDTQYF
.	TRBJ1-2	TRBV18	.	TGTGCCAGCTCACCAATTCAGGCGAGGACAGAGTTACCAGGCTACACCTTC	CASSPIQARTELPGYTF
.	TRBJ1-1	TRBV30	.	TGTGCCTGGAGTGTAGAGGTTACGAACACTGAAGCTTTCTTT	CAWSVEVTNTEAFF
once	TRBJ1-2	TRBV30	.	TGTGCCCGCACGCAAAGACAGGTTCCCTATGGCTACACCTTC	CARTQRQVPYGYTF
.	TRBJ1-2	TRBV28	.	TGTGCCAGCAGTTTATCAGCCCTCGACTATGGCTACACCTTC	CASSLSALDYGYTF
.	TRBJ2-2	TRBV19	.	TGTGCCAGTAGTATATACGGCCAGAACACCGGGGAGCTGTTTTTT	CASSIYGQNTGELFF
.	TRBJ2-3	TRBV5-6	.	TGTGCCAGCAGCTTGGGGCTAGCCAGCACAGATACGCAGTATTTT	CASSLGLASTDTQYF
once	TRBJ2-7	TRBV21-1	.	TGTGCCAGCAGCAAAGAGGGTACAGGTTCTACCTACGAGCAGTACTTC	CASSKEGTGSTYEQYF
.	TRBJ2-2	TRBV2	.	TGTGCCAGCAGTAAGGGTTTTAACGGGGAGCTGTTTTTT	CASSKGFNGELFF
once	TRBJ1-3	TRBV5-4	.	TGTGCCAGCAGCTCGGACATCTCTGGAAACACCATATATTTT	CASSSDISGNTIYF
.	TRBJ2-5	TRBV7-2	TRBD2	TGTGCCAGCAGCACCGGGACTAGTAAGGAGACCCAGTACTTC	CASSTGTSKETQYF
.	TRBJ1-5	TRBV5-1	TRBD1	TGCGCCAGCAGCCCGAAGACAGGGCCGAATCAGCCCCAGCATTTT	CASSPKTGPNQPQHF
.	TRBJ2-7	TRBV5-8	.	TGTGCCAGCAGGGAGGGGACAGTCCCATCATTC	CASREGTVPSF
.	TRBJ1-2	TRBV11-2	.	TGTGCCAGCAGCTTAGGAAGGTTACAGGATGGCTACACCTTC	CASSLGRLQDGYTF
.	TRBJ2-1	TRBV29-1	TRBD1	TGCAGCGCCTCGGACAGGGGATCCTACAATGAGCAGTTCTTC	CSASDRGSYNEQFF
once	TRBJ2-7	TRBV10-1	.	TGCGCCAGCAGTGAGCGTATGCTATACGAGCAGTACTTC	CASSERMLYEQYF
.	TRBJ2-5	TRBV5-1	TRBD2	TGCGCCAGCAGCTCCGATACTAGCGGGGGGGCCGATCAAGAGACCCAGTACTTC	CASSSDTSGGADQETQYF
.	TRBJ2-1	TRBV6-1	.	TGTGCCAGCACTACAGGATACAATGAGCAGTTCTTC	CASTTGYNEQFF
.	TRBJ1-5	TRBV5-8	.	TGTGCCAGCAGCTTATTGGGAGCAACTCAGCCCCAGCATTTT	CASSLLGATQPQHF